This TCR beta chain comes out of a study of cytomegalovirus exposure and HLA in healthy donors. Study-level results: As a later analysis showed, a missense DCLRE1C variant was linked to trimming of TCR beta V- and J-genes. The classifier reportedly diagnosed cytomegalovirus status with high specificity and sensitivity. By HLA locus, TCR association rates varied in a later analysis, with DRB1 showing the most and HLA-C the fewest. The study put some 150 TCR beta chains on its list as cytomegalovirus-associated.

The V gene's germline CDR1 is KGHSH and CDR2 LQKENI. V was pared by 3 bases and J by 5 bases, with 12 bases between. This CDR3 region has 14 residues. Note on this clone: The antigen remains undetermined.

Use of 60 Vbeta and 13 Jbeta primers characterized the PCR. Method: immunoSEQ multiplex PCR; TCRdb's copy keeps in-frame clones and lacks some. The repertoire holds around 190,000 clones, 70% to 90% seen once, with about 2.3% in the top ten. The V gene is TRBV18, the J gene TRBJ2-3; possibly TRBD1 for D (5 bases). This sequence was found in a woman aged 45-65 years in good health and CMV-seronegative. The sample was PBMCs. CDR3 coding DNA: TGTGCCAGCTCACCGGACATCGTGAGAGATACGCAGTATTTT. Its translation is CASSPDIVRDTQYF.